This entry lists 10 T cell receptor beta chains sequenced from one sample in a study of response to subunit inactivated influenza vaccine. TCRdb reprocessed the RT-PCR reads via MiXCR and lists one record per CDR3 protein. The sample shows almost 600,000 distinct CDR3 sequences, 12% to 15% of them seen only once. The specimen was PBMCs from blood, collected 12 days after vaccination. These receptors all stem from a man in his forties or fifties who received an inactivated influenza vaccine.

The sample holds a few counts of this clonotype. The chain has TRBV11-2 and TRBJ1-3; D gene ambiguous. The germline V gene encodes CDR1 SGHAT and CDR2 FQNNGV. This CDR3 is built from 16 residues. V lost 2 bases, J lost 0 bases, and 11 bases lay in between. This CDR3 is CASSLSAGSSGNTIYF. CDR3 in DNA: TGTGCCAGCAGCTTATCGGCAGGAAGCTCTGGAAACACCATATATTTT.

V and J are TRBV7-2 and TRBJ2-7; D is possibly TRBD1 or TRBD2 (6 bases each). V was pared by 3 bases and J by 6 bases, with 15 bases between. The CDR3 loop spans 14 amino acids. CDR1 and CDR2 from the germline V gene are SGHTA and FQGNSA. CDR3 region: CASSLLRGVGEQYF. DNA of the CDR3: TGTGCCAGCAGCTTGCTTAGGGGGGTTGGCGAGCAGTACTTC.

In DNA form, the CDR3 reads TGTGCCAGCAGTTTAATCGGGCTTGCAACTAATGAAAAACTGTTTTTT. It encodes CASSLIGLATNEKLFF. This chain uses TRBV28 with TRBJ1-4; D not certain. CDR1 and CDR2 from the germline V gene are MDHEN and SYDVKM. V gave up 2 bases and J gave up 0 bases, with 10 bases separating them. This CDR3 is 16 amino acids long. Combining the CDR3 with reference TRBV28 and TRBJ1-4 gives the whole variable domain DVKVTQSSRYLVKRTGEKVFLECVQDMDHENMFWYRQDPGLGLRLIYFSYDVKMKEKGDIPEGYSVSREKKERFSLILESASTNQTSMYLCASSLIGLATNEKLFFGSGTQLSVL.

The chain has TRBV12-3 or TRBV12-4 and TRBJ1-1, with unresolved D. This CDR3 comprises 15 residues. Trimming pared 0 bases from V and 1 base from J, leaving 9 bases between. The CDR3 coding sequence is TGTGCCAGCAGTTTAGCCGGGGAGGGGAACACTGAAGCTTTCTTT. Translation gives CASSLAGEGNTEAFF.

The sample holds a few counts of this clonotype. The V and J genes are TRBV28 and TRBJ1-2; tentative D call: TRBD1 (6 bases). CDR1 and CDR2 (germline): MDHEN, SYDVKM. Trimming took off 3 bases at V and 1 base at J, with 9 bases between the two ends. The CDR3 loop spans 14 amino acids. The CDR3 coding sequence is TGTGCCAGCAGTTTGGGGGCGGATAACTATGGCTACACCTTC. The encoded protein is CASSLGADNYGYTF.

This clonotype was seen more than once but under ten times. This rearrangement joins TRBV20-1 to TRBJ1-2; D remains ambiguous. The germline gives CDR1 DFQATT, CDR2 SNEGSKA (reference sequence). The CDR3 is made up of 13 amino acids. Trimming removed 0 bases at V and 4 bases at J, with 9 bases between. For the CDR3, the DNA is TGCAGTGCTAGAGATCAGGCCTCCTATGGCTACACCTTC. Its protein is CSARDQASYGYTF.

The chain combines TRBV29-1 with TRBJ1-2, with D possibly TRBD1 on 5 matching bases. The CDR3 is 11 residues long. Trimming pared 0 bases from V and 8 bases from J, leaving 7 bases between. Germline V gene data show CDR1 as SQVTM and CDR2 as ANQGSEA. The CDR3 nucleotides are TGCAGCGTTGAAGAGGGACGGGGCTACACCTTC. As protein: CSVEEGRGYTF.

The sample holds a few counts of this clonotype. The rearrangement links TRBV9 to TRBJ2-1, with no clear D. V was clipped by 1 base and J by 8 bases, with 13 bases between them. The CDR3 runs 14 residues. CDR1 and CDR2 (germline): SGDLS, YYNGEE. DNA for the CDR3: TGTGCCAGCAGCGTACGCTCAACCTGGGATGAGCAGTTCTTC. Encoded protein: CASSVRSTWDEQFF.

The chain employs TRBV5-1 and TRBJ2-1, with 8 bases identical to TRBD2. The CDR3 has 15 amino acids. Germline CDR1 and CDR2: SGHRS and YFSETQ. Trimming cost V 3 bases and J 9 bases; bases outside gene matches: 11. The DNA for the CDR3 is TGCGCCAGCAGCTGGGGAGCGGGAGTGTTCCCTGAGCAGTTCTTC. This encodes CASSWGAGVFPEQFF.

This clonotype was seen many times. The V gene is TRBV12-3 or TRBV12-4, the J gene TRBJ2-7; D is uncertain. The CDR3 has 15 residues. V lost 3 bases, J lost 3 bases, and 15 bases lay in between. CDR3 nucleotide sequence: TGTGCCAGCAGTTTCGGACCTCCTGGGCACTACGAGCAGTACTTC. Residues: CASSFGPPGHYEQYF.